One sample yielded the 31 T cell receptor beta chains listed below, sequenced in a study of CD8 T cells in ankylosing spondylitis. TCRdb redid the calling of the 5' RACE reads with MiXCR, one entry per CDR3 protein. This table has about 180,000 distinct CDR3 sequences, just over 9.5% appearing once. The source material was blood, either unsorted or a sorted T cell fraction (not recorded which). Receptor source: a female donor with ankylosing spondylitis or in good health (not recorded which).

The chain has TRBV7-2 and TRBJ2-7; the D gene is possibly TRBD2 (6 bases). Trimming removed 3 bases at V and 5 bases at J, with 11 bases between. In germline, CDR1 is SGHTA, CDR2 FQGNSA. There are 13 residues in the CDR3. As DNA, the CDR3 is TGTGCCAGCAGCTTTACTAGCACCGACGAGCAGTACTTC. This translates into CASSFTSTDEQYF.

The chain recombines TRBV7-9 with TRBJ2-7; 12 nucleotides agree with TRBD2. J gave up 5 bases and V 4 bases, and 6 bases lay outside the gene matches. The germline V gene has CDR1 SEHNR and CDR2 FQNEAQ (reference sequence). The CDR3 length is 15 residues. CDR3 residues: CASSSATSGSHEQYF. The CDR3 nucleotides are TGTGCCAGCAGCTCGGCGACTAGCGGGAGCCACGAGCAGTACTTC.

There are a few counts of this clonotype. V is TRBV7-8 and J is TRBJ2-7, with D perhaps TRBD1 (6 bases). CDR3 length equals 14 residues. Per germline, CDR1 SGHVS and CDR2 FQNEAQ. Trimming removed 1 base at V and 4 bases at J, with 11 bases between. The CDR3 DNA sequence: TGTGCCAGCAGCTTAGAGTGGACAGCATACGAGCAGTACTTC. Translating it yields CASSLEWTAYEQYF.

This clonotype was counted between two and nine times. The gene calls are TRBV7-6 and TRBJ2-5, with a tentative D call TRBD1 (5 bases). The CDR3 is 14 amino acids. CDR1 SGHVS and CDR2 FNYEAQ come from the germline V gene. Deletions cut 4 bases from V and 5 bases from J, with 14 bases between. This CDR3 reads CASSWAGQEETQYF. CDR3 bases: TGTGCCAGCAGCTGGGCAGGGCAGGAGGAGACCCAGTACTTC.

This clonotype was seen more than once but under ten times. V usage is TRBV15 and J usage is TRBJ2-1; 9 bases agree with TRBD2. Germline loops: CDR1 LNHNV, CDR2 YYDKDF (reference sequence). The CDR3 has 16 amino acids. V was clipped by 1 base and J by 4 bases; unmatched bases: 5. The CDR3 region has the DNA TGTGCCACCAGCAGAGCTACTAGCGGGCCGTACAATGAGCAGTTCTTC. Its protein is CATSRATSGPYNEQFF.

V is TRBV4-3 and J is TRBJ2-1; 11 bases match TRBD2. This CDR3 region has 20 residues. The germline V gene encodes CDR1 LGHNA and CDR2 YSLEER. Germline trimming cut 0 bases from V and 2 bases from J; bases unmatched to any gene: 12. CDR3 protein: CASSQEGPTSGSAPYNEQFF. CDR3 coding DNA: TGCGCCAGCAGCCAAGAAGGTCCCACTAGCGGGAGTGCACCCTACAATGAGCAGTTCTTC.

This clonotype was seen a few times. The V gene is TRBV29-1, the J gene TRBJ1-2; D is perhaps TRBD1 (6 bases). This CDR3 is 11 amino acids long. Trimming left V 6 bases short and J 3 bases short, with 8 bases between. Germline CDR1 SQVTM, CDR2 ANQGSEA. The CDR3 DNA follows: TGCAGCGTGAAGGGGGACTATGGCTACACCTTC. This sequence encodes CSVKGDYGYTF.

This clonotype was seen only a few times. The V and J genes are TRBV24-1 and TRBJ2-1; 8 positions agree with TRBD2. The V gene's germline CDR1 is KGHDR and CDR2 SFDVKD. The CDR3 has 16 residues. The V and J ends lost 1 base and 2 bases, in that order; junction bases with no gene match: 3. CDR3 sequence: CATSDFGGGTYNEQFF. The CDR3 DNA follows: TGTGCCACCAGTGATTTCGGGGGGGGAACCTACAATGAGCAGTTCTTC.

The chain combines TRBV3-1 with TRBJ1-1, with a possible D match to TRBD1 (6 bases). This CDR3 comprises 15 residues. V was cut by 4 bases and J by 2 bases, with 14 bases left in between. CDR1 is LGHDT and CDR2 is YNNKEL in the germline V gene (reference sequence). The CDR3 DNA reads as TGTGCCAGCAGCCCGAATGAGGGGGAAAACACTGAAGCTTTCTTT. It codes for CASSPNEGENTEAFF.

The chain employs TRBV9 and TRBJ1-2; D remains unclear. Germline assignment: CDR1 SGDLS and CDR2 YYNGEE. The CDR3 contains 15 residues. Trimming took off 0 bases at V and 4 bases at J, with 13 bases between the two ends. The CDR3 region has the DNA TGTGCCAGCAGCGTAGAGACGACCCCCTCCTATGGCTACACCTTC. Its translation: CASSVETTPSYGYTF.

This clonotype was detected only a few times. The V gene is TRBV5-5, the J gene TRBJ2-7; D gene unclear. V was clipped by 3 bases and J by 3 bases, with 13 bases between them. Germline V CDR1 and CDR2: SGHKS, YYEKEE (reference sequence). This CDR3 spans 14 amino acids. In DNA form, the CDR3 reads TGTGCCAGCAGCTGGGTGGACGGCGACTACGAGCAGTACTTC. Translated: CASSWVDGDYEQYF.

This clonotype was found a few times. V and J are TRBV7-9 and TRBJ1-2; no clear D gene. The germline CDR1 and CDR2 sequences are SEHNR and FQNEAQ (reference sequence). Trimming took off 1 base at V and 2 bases at J, with 17 bases between the two ends. This CDR3 comprises 17 residues. CDR3 sequence reads: CASSLGSRTNTNYGYTF. CDR3 nucleotides: TGTGCCAGCAGCTTAGGGTCGAGGACGAATACCAACTATGGCTACACCTTC.

The chain combines TRBV5-1 with TRBJ2-7; no reliable D call. The V end lost 1 base, the J end lost 2 bases, and 13 bases lay between the germline ends. The CDR3 runs to 15 residues. Germline lookup yields CDR1 SGHRS and CDR2 YFSETQ. The CDR3 region has the DNA TGCGCCAGCAGCTTGATCAAAGCTGCTCCCTACGAGCAGTACTTC. Its protein product is CASSLIKAAPYEQYF.

This clonotype was observed a few times. V is TRBV5-4 and J is TRBJ2-1; TRBD2 might be the D (6 bases). This CDR3 region has 13 residues. Germline CDR1 SGHNT, CDR2 YYREEE (reference sequence). Trimming took off 1 base at V and 10 bases at J, with 12 bases between the two ends. The CDR3: CASSLPSAGEQFF. The DNA for the CDR3 is TGTGCCAGCAGCTTGCCGAGCGCGGGGGAGCAGTTCTTC.

This clonotype was observed many times. V gene TRBV4-3 combines with J gene TRBJ2-1; 7 nucleotides agree with TRBD2. Germline assignment: CDR1 LGHNA and CDR2 YSLEER. V lost 4 bases to trimming and J lost 4 bases; unmatched junction nucleotides: 7. The CDR3 runs to 15 residues. DNA of the CDR3: TGCGCCAGCAGCCCTTTGGGGGAGGGGTACAATGAGCAGTTCTTC. This translates into CASSPLGEGYNEQFF.

The table lists this clonotype with a few counts. J is TRBJ2-3 and V is TRBV5-1; maybe TRBD1 (6 bases). This CDR3 has 13 amino acids. V was cut by 7 bases and J by 7 bases, with 16 bases left in between. Germline V gene data show CDR1 as SGHRS and CDR2 as YFSETQ. The chain's CDR3 is CASAGRGKYTQYF. DNA of the CDR3: TGCGCCAGCGCGGGCAGGGGCAAATATACGCAGTATTTT.

In its sample, this clonotype was seen a few times. The V and J genes are TRBV27 and TRBJ2-7; a weak D match, TRBD1 (6 bases). The germline CDR1 and CDR2 sequences are MNHEY and SMNVEV (reference sequence). Trimming left V 5 bases short and J 0 bases short, with 17 bases between. The CDR3 extends over 16 amino acids. The CDR3 nucleotides are TGTGCCAGCAGTCCCCCCTCCGGGACACTCTCCTACGAGCAGTACTTC. Its protein is CASSPPSGTLSYEQYF.

This clonotype was found many times. The V and J genes are TRBV6-2 or TRBV6-3 and TRBJ2-7; 7 bases are shared with TRBD2. Germline trimming cut 5 bases from V and 5 bases from J; bases unmatched to any gene: 15. The CDR3 loop spans 16 amino acids. The germline CDR1 and CDR2 sequences are MNHEY and SVGEGT. The CDR3 here is CASSQNLADPRDEQYF. The CDR3 DNA follows: TGTGCCAGCAGTCAAAACCTAGCGGACCCTCGGGACGAGCAGTACTTC.

The sample holds a few counts of this clonotype. This chain links TRBV25-1 with TRBJ1-1, with 11 bases lining up with TRBD1. The CDR3 consists of 14 residues. Germline V gene data show CDR1 as MGHDK and CDR2 as SYGVNS. The ends lost 4 bases at V and 5 bases at J; junction bases unmatched: 3. CDR3 protein: CASSGDRGTTEAFF. The CDR3 bases are TGTGCCAGCAGTGGGGACAGGGGGACGACTGAAGCTTTCTTT.

Only a few counts were recorded for this clonotype. This CDR3 is CASSSALLGTATDTQYF. The CDR3 region has the DNA TGTGCCAGCAGTTCCGCTCTCCTTGGGACAGCAACAGATACGCAGTATTTT. V is TRBV28 and J is TRBJ2-3; 7 nucleotides align to TRBD1. The length of the CDR3 is 17 residues. Germline CDR1 reads MDHEN; CDR2 reads SYDVKM. Trimming removed 4 bases from V and 3 bases from J; junction bases left unmatched: 13. Complete variable domain (other parts from reference TRBV28 and TRBJ2-3): DVKVTQSSRYLVKRTGEKVFLECVQDMDHENMFWYRQDPGLGLRLIYFSYDVKMKEKGDIPEGYSVSREKKERFSLILESASTNQTSMYLCASSSALLGTATDTQYFGPGTRLTVL.

The rearrangement joins TRBV4-1 to TRBJ2-2; 11 nucleotides agree with TRBD2. The CDR3 is made up of 16 amino acids. Losses at the gene ends were 5 bases for V and 6 bases for J; bases not matched to a gene: 8. The germline gives CDR1 MGHRA, CDR2 YSYEKL. As DNA, the CDR3 is TGCGCCAGCAGCGAAGGTAGCGGGAGGGCCTCCGGGGAGCTGTTTTTT. Residues: CASSEGSGRASGELFF.

This clonotype has only a few counts. This rearrangement joins TRBV6-6 to TRBJ1-1; D uncertain. CDR3 length equals 10 residues. V shed 8 bases and J shed 6 bases, with 7 bases lying between them. CDR1 is MNHNY, CDR2 SVGAGI, per germline (reference sequence). This CDR3 reads CASLKSEAFF. For the CDR3, the DNA is TGTGCCAGCCTAAAATCTGAAGCTTTCTTT.

This clonotype occurred a few times. The chain carries TRBV6-4 and TRBJ2-6; D not resolved. The V end was cut by 6 bases, the J end by 4 bases, with 10 bases between. This CDR3 region has 14 residues. CDR1 is MRHNA and CDR2 is SNTAGT in the germline V gene. CDR3 nucleotides: TGTGCCAGCAGAGCTGGTAGAGGGGCCAACGTCCTGACTTTC. Translating gives CASRAGRGANVLTF.

The rearrangement uses TRBV27 and TRBJ2-7, with TRBD2 as a possible D gene (6 bases). The CDR3 is 14 amino acids. Germline lookup yields CDR1 MNHEY and CDR2 SMNVEV (reference sequence). The V and J ends lost 4 bases and 4 bases respectively, with 14 bases between them. CDR3 DNA: TGTGCCAGCAGTTATAGCGGTAAAGCGTACGAGCAGTACTTC. Encoded protein: CASSYSGKAYEQYF.

There are a few counts of this clonotype. The chain links TRBV6-1 to TRBJ2-1; 8 nucleotides line up with TRBD2. Trimming took 3 bases from V and 7 from J; bases not matched to a gene: 5. From germline, CDR1 is MNHNS and CDR2 SASEGT. The CDR3 loop spans 14 amino acids. CDR3 amino acids: CASSESGSGNEQFF. CDR3 nucleotides: TGTGCCAGCAGTGAGAGCGGGAGTGGTAATGAGCAGTTCTTC.

This clonotype appeared a few times. The V and J genes are TRBV7-9 and TRBJ2-3, with a tentative D call TRBD2 (5 bases). Germline-derived CDR1 and CDR2 are SEHNR and FQNEAQ (reference sequence). CDR3 length: 14 amino acids. Trimming left V 3 bases short and J 5 bases short, with 12 bases between. The CDR3 loop reads CASSLDSEGDTQYF. The CDR3 DNA sequence: TGTGCCAGCAGCTTGGACTCTGAGGGAGATACGCAGTATTTT. Full variable domain (rest looked up from reference TRBV7-9 and TRBJ2-3): DTGVSQNPRHKITKRGQNVTFRCDPISEHNRLYWYRQTLGQGPEFLTYFQNEAQLEKSRLLSDRFSAERPKGSFSTLEIQRTEQGDSAMYLCASSLDSEGDTQYFGPGTRLTVL.

This clonotype was seen only a few times. V gene TRBV15 combines with J gene TRBJ2-2; D not certain. There are 14 residues in the CDR3. V was shortened by 0 bases and J by 3 bases, with 5 bases between the two germline ends. Germline V gene data show CDR1 as LNHNV and CDR2 as YYDKDF (reference sequence). This CDR3 reads CATSRDQYTGELFF. The CDR3 DNA reads TGTGCCACCAGCAGAGATCAATACACCGGGGAGCTGTTTTTT.

This clonotype was found many times. The V and J genes are TRBV7-9 and TRBJ1-2; TRBD1 aligns across 7 bases. The CDR3 loop spans 17 amino acids. CDR1 and CDR2 (germline): SEHNR, FQNEAQ (reference sequence). V dropped 3 bases and J dropped 2; count of bases not matched to a gene: 12. CDR3 region: CASSFTTGLIQNYGYTF. DNA of the CDR3: TGTGCCAGCAGCTTCACGACAGGGTTAATTCAGAACTATGGCTACACCTTC.

The sample holds many counts of this clonotype. This chain connects TRBV27 to TRBJ1-5, with D uncertain. Germline CDR1 reads MNHEY; CDR2 reads SMNVEV (reference sequence). The V and J ends lost 2 bases and 3 bases respectively, with 5 bases between them. The CDR3 contains 13 residues. DNA for the CDR3: TGTGCCAGCAGTTTAATTAACAATCAGCCCCAGCATTTT. Its protein product is CASSLINNQPQHF.

V and J are TRBV6-2 or TRBV6-3 and TRBJ2-1; D remains unclear. Deletions cut 5 bases from V and 7 bases from J, with 6 bases between. Germline CDR1 reads MNHEY; CDR2 reads SVGEGT. There are 11 residues in the CDR3. CDR3 bases: TGTGCCAGCAGTACTATAAATGAGCAGTTCTTC. Translated: CASSTINEQFF.

CDR3 protein: CATSSGAQGAGELFF. CDR3 coding DNA: TGTGCCACCAGTAGTGGGGCACAGGGCGCCGGGGAGCTGTTTTTT. The rearrangement uses TRBV15 and TRBJ2-2, with D possibly TRBD1 on 6 matching bases. The CDR3 loop spans 15 amino acids. Trimming removed 6 bases at V and 6 bases at J, with 17 bases between. Looked up from germline, CDR1 is LNHNV and CDR2 is YYDKDF (reference sequence).